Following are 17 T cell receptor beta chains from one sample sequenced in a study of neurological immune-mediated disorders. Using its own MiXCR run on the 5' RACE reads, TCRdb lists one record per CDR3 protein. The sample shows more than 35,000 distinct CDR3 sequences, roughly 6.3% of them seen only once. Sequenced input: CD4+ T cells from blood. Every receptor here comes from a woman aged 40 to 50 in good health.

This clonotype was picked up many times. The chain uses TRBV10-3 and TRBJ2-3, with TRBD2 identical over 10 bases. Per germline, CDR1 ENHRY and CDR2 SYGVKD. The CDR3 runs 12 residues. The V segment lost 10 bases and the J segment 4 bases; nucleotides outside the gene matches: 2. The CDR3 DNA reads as TGTGCCACAGCGGGAGGGCCAGATACGCAGTATTTT. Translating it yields CATAGGPDTQYF.

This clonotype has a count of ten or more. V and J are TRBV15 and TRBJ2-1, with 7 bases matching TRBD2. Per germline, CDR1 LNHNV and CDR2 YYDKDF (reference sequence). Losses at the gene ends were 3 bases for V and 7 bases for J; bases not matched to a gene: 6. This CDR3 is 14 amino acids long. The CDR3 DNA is TGTGCCACCAGCAGTGAGGGGAGGGGAAATGAGCAGTTCTTC. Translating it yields CATSSEGRGNEQFF.

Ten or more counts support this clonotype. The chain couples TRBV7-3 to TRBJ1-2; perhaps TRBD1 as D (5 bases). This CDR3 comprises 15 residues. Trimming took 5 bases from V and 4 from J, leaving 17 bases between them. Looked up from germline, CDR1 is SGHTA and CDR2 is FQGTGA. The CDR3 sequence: CASSPSVGQRYGYTF. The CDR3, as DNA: TGTGCCAGCAGCCCCTCGGTGGGGCAGCGCTATGGCTACACCTTC.

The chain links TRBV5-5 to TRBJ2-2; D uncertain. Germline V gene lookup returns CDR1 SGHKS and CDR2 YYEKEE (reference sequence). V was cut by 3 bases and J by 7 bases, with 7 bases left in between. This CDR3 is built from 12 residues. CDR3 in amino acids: CASSWGNGELFF. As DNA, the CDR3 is TGTGCCAGCAGCTGGGGAAACGGGGAGCTGTTTTTT.

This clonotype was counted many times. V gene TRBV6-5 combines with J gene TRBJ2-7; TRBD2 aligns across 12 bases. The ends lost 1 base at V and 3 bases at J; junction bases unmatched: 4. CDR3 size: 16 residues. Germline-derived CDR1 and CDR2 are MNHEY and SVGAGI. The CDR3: CASSYFGLAGSYEQYF. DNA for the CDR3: TGTGCCAGCAGTTACTTCGGACTAGCGGGGAGCTACGAGCAGTACTTC.

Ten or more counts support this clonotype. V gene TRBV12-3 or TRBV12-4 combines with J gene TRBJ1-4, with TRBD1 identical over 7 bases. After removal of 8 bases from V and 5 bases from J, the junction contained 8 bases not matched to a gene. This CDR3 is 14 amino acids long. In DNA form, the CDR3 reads TGTGCCAGCTCAATCGGGACAGTCAATGAAAAACTGTTTTTT. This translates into CASSIGTVNEKLFF.

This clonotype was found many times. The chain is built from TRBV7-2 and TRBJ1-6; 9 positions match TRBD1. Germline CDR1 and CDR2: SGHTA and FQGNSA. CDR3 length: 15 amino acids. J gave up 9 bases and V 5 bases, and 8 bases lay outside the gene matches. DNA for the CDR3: TGTGCCAGCAGCCCCCCACAGGGGGCAAGTTCACCCCTCCACTTT. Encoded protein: CASSPPQGASSPLHF.

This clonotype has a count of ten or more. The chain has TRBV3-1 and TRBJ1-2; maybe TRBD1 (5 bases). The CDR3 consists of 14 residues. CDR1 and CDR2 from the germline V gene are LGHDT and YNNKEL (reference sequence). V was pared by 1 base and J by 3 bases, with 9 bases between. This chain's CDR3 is CASSQAGIDYGYTF. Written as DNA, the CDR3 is TGTGCCAGCAGCCAAGCAGGGATCGACTATGGCTACACCTTC.

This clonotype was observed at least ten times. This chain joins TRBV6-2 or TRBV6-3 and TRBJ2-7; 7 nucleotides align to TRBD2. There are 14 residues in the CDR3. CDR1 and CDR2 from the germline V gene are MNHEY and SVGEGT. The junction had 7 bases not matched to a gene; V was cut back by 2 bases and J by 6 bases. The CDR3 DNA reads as TGTGCCAGCAGTTACCTTCGGGGGAGGGCCGAGCAGTACTTC. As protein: CASSYLRGRAEQYF.

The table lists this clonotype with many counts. CDR3 in amino acids: CASSEDREEQFF. For the CDR3, the DNA is TGTGCCAGCAGCGAAGATAGGGAGGAGCAGTTCTTC. This sequence joins TRBV7-2 and TRBJ2-1; TRBD2 might be the D (5 bases). CDR1 is SGHTA, CDR2 FQGNSA, per germline. V was cut by 5 bases and J by 10 bases, with 12 bases left in between. This CDR3 spans 12 amino acids.

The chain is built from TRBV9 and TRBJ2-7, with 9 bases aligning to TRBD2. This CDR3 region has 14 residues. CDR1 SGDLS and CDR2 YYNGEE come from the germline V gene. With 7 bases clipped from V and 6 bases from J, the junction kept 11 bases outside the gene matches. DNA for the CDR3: TGTGCCAGCGTAGCGTCTAGCGGGACGGGCGAGCAGTACTTC. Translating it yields CASVASSGTGEQYF.

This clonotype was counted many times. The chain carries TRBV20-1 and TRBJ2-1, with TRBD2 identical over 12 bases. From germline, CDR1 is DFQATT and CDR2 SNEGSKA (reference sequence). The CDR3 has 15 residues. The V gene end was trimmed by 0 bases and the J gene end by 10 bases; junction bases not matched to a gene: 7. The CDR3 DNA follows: TGCAGTGCTAGAGAAGGGACTAGCGGGCGGGGGGAGCAGTTCTTC. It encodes CSAREGTSGRGEQFF.

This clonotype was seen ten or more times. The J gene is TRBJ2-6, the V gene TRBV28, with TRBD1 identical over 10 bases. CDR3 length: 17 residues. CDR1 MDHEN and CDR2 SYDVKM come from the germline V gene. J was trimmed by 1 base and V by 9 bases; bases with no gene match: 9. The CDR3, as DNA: TGTGCCAGTAGGGGACAGGGGAATCCTTCTGGGGCCAACGTCCTGACTTTC. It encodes CASRGQGNPSGANVLTF.

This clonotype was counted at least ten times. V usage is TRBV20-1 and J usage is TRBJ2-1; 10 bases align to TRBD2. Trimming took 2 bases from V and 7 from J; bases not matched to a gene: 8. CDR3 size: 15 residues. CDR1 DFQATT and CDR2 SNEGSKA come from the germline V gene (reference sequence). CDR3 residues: CSARQSGRVGNEQFF. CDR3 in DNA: TGCAGTGCTAGACAGAGCGGGAGGGTTGGTAATGAGCAGTTCTTC.

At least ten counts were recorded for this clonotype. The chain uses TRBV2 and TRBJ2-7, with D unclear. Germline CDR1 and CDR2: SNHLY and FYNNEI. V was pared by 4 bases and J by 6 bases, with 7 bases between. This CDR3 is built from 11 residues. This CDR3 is CASSGNAEQYF. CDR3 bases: TGTGCCAGCAGTGGTAACGCCGAGCAGTACTTC.

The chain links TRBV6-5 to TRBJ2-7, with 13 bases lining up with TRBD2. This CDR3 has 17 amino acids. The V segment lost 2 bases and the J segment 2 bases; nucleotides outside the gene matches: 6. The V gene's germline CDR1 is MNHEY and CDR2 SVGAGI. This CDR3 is CASSYVGTSGVTYEQYF. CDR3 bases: TGTGCCAGCAGTTACGTCGGGACTAGCGGGGTCACCTACGAGCAGTACTTC.

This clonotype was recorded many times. DNA for the CDR3: TGCGCCAGCAGGAAAGGACAGGGGAATTACGAGCAGTACTTC. Translating it yields CASRKGQGNYEQYF. This chain uses TRBV10-2 with TRBJ2-7; 9 bases match TRBD1. This CDR3 is 14 amino acids long. V lost 6 bases, J lost 4 bases, and 7 bases stayed unmatched. CDR1 is WSHSY, CDR2 SAAADI, per germline.